Listed below are T cell receptor beta chains from one sample, sequenced in a study of T cells in Graves' hyperthyroidism and ophthalmopathy. TCRdb redid the calling of the multiplex PCR reads with MiXCR, one entry per CDR3 protein. The sample contains 660,000 or so distinct CDR3 sequences, just under 45% of which appear only once. The specimen sequenced was peripheral blood or thyroid tissue (not recorded which). Source of these receptors: an adult man with Graves' disease, either hyperthyroidism or ophthalmopathy (not recorded which). Both conserved end residues are part of each CDR3. Fields, in order: V gene, CDR3 length, J gene, CDR3 protein.

v_gene: TRBV19; len: 14; j_gene: TRBJ1-2; CDR3aa: CASSGTVTNYGYTF
v_gene: TRBV2; len: 16; j_gene: TRBJ1-2; CDR3aa: CASSRDRGRNHYGYTF
v_gene: TRBV19; len: 14; j_gene: TRBJ1-2; CDR3aa: CASSDRGLGYGYTF
v_gene: TRBV6-5; len: 16; j_gene: TRBJ1-6; CDR3aa: CASSYRADDLNSPLHF
v_gene: TRBV7-8; len: 14; j_gene: TRBJ2-5; CDR3aa: CAWQPGGSTETQYF
v_gene: TRBV7-9; len: 15; j_gene: TRBJ2-5; CDR3aa: CASSFLSGIRETQYF
v_gene: TRBV4-2; len: 16; j_gene: TRBJ1-2; CDR3aa: CASSQDLASTNYGYTF
v_gene: TRBV5-1; len: 12; j_gene: TRBJ1-2; CDR3aa: CARVLTGYGYTF
v_gene: TRBV5-6; len: 13; j_gene: TRBJ1-2; CDR3aa: CASSLGPGDGYTF
v_gene: TRBV2; len: 17; j_gene: TRBJ1-5; CDR3aa: CASSYSVGTGRNQPQHF
v_gene: TRBV15; len: 16; j_gene: TRBJ1-2; CDR3aa: CATSRSTGGISYGYTF
v_gene: TRBV7-9; len: 15; j_gene: TRBJ1-5; CDR3aa: CASSYWGDGNQPQHF
v_gene: TRBV29-1; len: 15; j_gene: TRBJ1-1; CDR3aa: CSLSSGDNGYTEAFF
v_gene: TRBV6-4; len: 13; j_gene: TRBJ2-7; CDR3aa: CASRTGLAYEQYF
v_gene: TRBV7-8; len: 16; j_gene: TRBJ2-7; CDR3aa: CASSPRTSGRSYEQYF
v_gene: TRBV19; len: 16; j_gene: TRBJ2-7; CDR3aa: CASSIWAGASSYEQYF
v_gene: TRBV19; len: 12; j_gene: TRBJ1-1; CDR3aa: CASSIGIGSAFF
v_gene: TRBV10-3; len: 13; j_gene: TRBJ1-1; CDR3aa: CAISEQGNTEAFF
v_gene: TRBV19; len: 15; j_gene: TRBJ2-2; CDR3aa: CASSMRGRTTGELFF
v_gene: TRBV5-1; len: 13; j_gene: TRBJ2-7; CDR3aa: CASSLGGVYEQYF
v_gene: TRBV10-3; len: 14; j_gene: TRBJ1-4; CDR3aa: CAIPSDRSNEKLFF
v_gene: TRBV2; len: 14; j_gene: TRBJ1-2; CDR3aa: CASRTWGQVYGYTF
v_gene: TRBV20-1; len: 14; j_gene: TRBJ2-7; CDR3aa: CSARPSGRSYEQYF
v_gene: TRBV29-1; len: 14; j_gene: TRBJ1-6; CDR3aa: CSVAGVAGNSPLHF
v_gene: TRBV7-9; len: 15; j_gene: TRBJ1-1; CDR3aa: CASRESGPMNTEAFF
v_gene: TRBV29-1; len: 13; j_gene: TRBJ1-6; CDR3aa: CSVTKDSNSPLHF
v_gene: TRBV2; len: 15; j_gene: TRBJ2-5; CDR3aa: CASRRLAGSQETQYF
v_gene: TRBV4-1; len: 15; j_gene: TRBJ1-5; CDR3aa: CASSQDRGSNQPQHF
v_gene: TRBV10-3; len: 14; j_gene: TRBJ1-2; CDR3aa: CAISDLIGSYGYTF
v_gene: TRBV19; len: 17; j_gene: TRBJ1-1; CDR3aa: CASSNPRATKWHTEAFF
v_gene: TRBV7-8; len: 16; j_gene: TRBJ1-2; CDR3aa: CASSQGVGWSNYGYTF
v_gene: TRBV7-9; len: 15; j_gene: TRBJ2-7; CDR3aa: CASSDGLEPSYEQYF
v_gene: TRBV11-2; len: 13; j_gene: TRBJ1-1; CDR3aa: CASSLHRGTEAFF
v_gene: TRBV29-1; len: 17; j_gene: TRBJ1-1; CDR3aa: CSVDPQETVLMNTEAFF
v_gene: TRBV11-1; len: 14; j_gene: TRBJ2-3; CDR3aa: CASSLEVTSDTQYF
v_gene: TRBV10-2; len: 12; j_gene: TRBJ2-5; CDR3aa: CASTDRAETQYF
v_gene: TRBV9; len: 18; j_gene: TRBJ2-7; CDR3aa: CASSRGLAGGRSSYEQYF
v_gene: TRBV7-2; len: 13; j_gene: TRBJ1-3; CDR3aa: CARHHRRGNTIYF
v_gene: TRBV29-1; len: 13; j_gene: TRBJ2-7; CDR3aa: CSVRTVNSYEQYF
v_gene: TRBV5-1; len: 14; j_gene: TRBJ2-7; CDR3aa: CASSPDSSSYEQYF
v_gene: TRBV30; len: 13; j_gene: TRBJ1-1; CDR3aa: CAYQLGQNTEAFF
v_gene: TRBV20-1; len: 16; j_gene: TRBJ1-3; CDR3aa: CSARDRTGDSGNTIYF
v_gene: TRBV20-1; len: 13; j_gene: TRBJ2-7; CDR3aa: CSARAGRYYEQYF
v_gene: TRBV6-5; len: 13; j_gene: TRBJ1-5; CDR3aa: CASRGGRNQPQHF
v_gene: TRBV20-1; len: 15; j_gene: TRBJ1-4; CDR3aa: CSAYGQPATNEKLFF
v_gene: TRBV24-1; len: 15; j_gene: TRBJ1-4; CDR3aa: CATSAVQGLNEKLFF
v_gene: TRBV10-3; len: 14; j_gene: TRBJ2-5; CDR3aa: CAISSGLAGETQYF
v_gene: TRBV12-3/TRBV12-4; len: 14; j_gene: TRBJ2-5; CDR3aa: CASTERATGETQYF
v_gene: TRBV2; len: 14; j_gene: TRBJ2-2; CDR3aa: CASGLAGGVGELFF
v_gene: TRBV29-1; len: 15; j_gene: TRBJ2-5; CDR3aa: CSVEDLSLAGGARFF